Shown below are 12 T cell receptor beta chains from a single sample sequenced in a study of T cells in Graves' hyperthyroidism and ophthalmopathy. Amplification of TCR beta CDR3 regions used RNA as the template. The primer set for the first-round RT-PCR of the TCR CDR3 was HTBI. A single record per CDR3 protein comes from TCRdb applying MiXCR to the multiplex PCR reads. The sample consists of about 580,000 distinct CDR3 sequences, approximately 15% of them appearing once. The source material was blood. The receptors here all came from a woman aged 30 to 39 with Graves' hyperthyroidism that later progressed to Graves' ophthalmopathy.

This rearrangement joins TRBV12-3 or TRBV12-4 to TRBJ1-2; D unclear. This CDR3 has 14 amino acids. Trimming shortened V by 6 bases and J by 0 bases, and 11 bases separated the two germline ends. The CDR3 region is CASRGSDANYGYTF. The CDR3 bases are TGTGCCAGCAGGGGGTCGGATGCTAACTATGGCTACACCTTC.

V gene TRBV19 combines with J gene TRBJ1-5; 10 bases match TRBD1. J was trimmed by 5 bases and V by 8 bases; bases with no gene match: 3. This CDR3 is 13 amino acids long. In germline, CDR1 is LNHDA, CDR2 SQIVND (reference sequence). CDR3 coding DNA: TGTGCCAGTGTGGACAGGGGGTATCAGCCCCAGCATTTT. Amino acid sequence: CASVDRGYQPQHF.

This clonotype was counted many times. CDR3 sequence (DNA): TGTGCCAGCAGTTTCCAAGGGACAGGGGGCTTCTATGGCTACACCTTC. This translates into CASSFQGTGGFYGYTF. The chain carries TRBV27 and TRBJ1-2; TRBD1 aligns across 12 bases. There are 16 residues in the CDR3. Trimming removed 3 bases from V and 4 bases from J; junction bases left unmatched: 6. Germline V CDR1 and CDR2: MNHEY, SMNVEV (reference sequence).

This clonotype was recorded many times. J is TRBJ1-2 and V is TRBV2; 7 positions agree with TRBD1. This CDR3 contains 15 residues. V shed 0 bases, J shed 4 bases, and the junction held 5 bases outside the gene matches. CDR1 SNHLY and CDR2 FYNNEI come from the germline V gene. The CDR3 DNA reads as TGTGCCAGCAGTGAAGCGGGCCAGGGGGGCTATGGCTACACCTTC. Residues: CASSEAGQGGYGYTF.

This clonotype has a handful of counts. The chain carries TRBV11-3 and TRBJ2-5; 14 bases match TRBD2. This CDR3 contains 18 residues. V trimming: 5 bases; J trimming: 3 bases; junction bases outside the gene matches: 11. The germline gives CDR1 SGHNT, CDR2 YENEEA. The CDR3 DNA sequence: TGTGCCAGCAGCAAGTACGGTCCGGGACTAGCGGGAGAAGAGACCCAGTACTTC. It encodes CASSKYGPGLAGEETQYF. Combining the CDR3 with reference TRBV11-3 and TRBJ2-5 gives the whole variable domain EAGVVQSPRYKIIEKKQPVAFWCNPISGHNTLYWYLQNLGQGPELLIRYENEEAVDDSQLPKDRFSAERLKGVDSTLKIQPAELGDSAVYLCASSKYGPGLAGEETQYFGPGTRLLVL.

In regard to this clonotype: Possible read error: a much larger clone is one base away. The chain employs TRBV18 and TRBJ1-1, with 9 bases fitting TRBD1. Looked up from germline, CDR1 is KGHSH and CDR2 is LQKENI. The CDR3 is made up of 18 amino acids. The CDR3 is CASSPSGQGYGKNTEASF. DNA for the CDR3: TGTGCCAGCTCACCTTCCGGACAGGGGTATGGTAAGAACACTGAAGCTTCCTTT.

At least ten counts were recorded for this clonotype. V is TRBV24-1 and J is TRBJ2-7; 11 nucleotides line up with TRBD1. The V gene's germline CDR1 is KGHDR and CDR2 SFDVKD. V shed 3 bases and J 2 bases; nucleotides not matched to a gene: 5. The CDR3 has 16 amino acids. CDR3 sequence (DNA): TGTGCCACCAGTGATCCGGGACAGGGGGGCACCTACGAGCAGTACTTC. Its translation: CATSDPGQGGTYEQYF.

This clonotype has a count of ten or more. The CDR3 DNA reads TGTGCCAGCTCACCCTCGCAGATGAACACTGAAGCTTTCTTT. Translating gives CASSPSQMNTEAFF. The chain carries TRBV18 and TRBJ1-1, with D unclear. CDR3 length: 14 residues. CDR1 and CDR2 (germline): KGHSH, LQKENI. The ends were cut back, 3 bases at V and 0 bases at J, with 8 bases in the middle.

This clonotype was detected only a few times. The genes are TRBV6-5 and TRBJ1-5; D perhaps matches TRBD1 (5 bases). This CDR3 is 15 amino acids long. The V end was cut by 2 bases, the J end by 1 base, with 9 bases between. Germline CDR1 is MNHEY and CDR2 is SVGAGI. In DNA, the CDR3 is TGTGCCAGCAGTTACGGAGGGGAAAGCAATCAGCCCCAGCATTTT. Protein product: CASSYGGESNQPQHF.

V gene TRBV24-1 combines with J gene TRBJ1-5; perhaps TRBD1 as D (6 bases). CDR1 and CDR2 from the germline V gene are KGHDR and SFDVKD. The V end lost 3 bases, the J end lost 7 bases, and 15 bases lay between the germline ends. This CDR3 is built from 15 residues. The CDR3 nucleotides are TGTGCCACCAGTGATCGAACAGGGTCCAGCCAGCCCCAGCATTTT. Its protein product is CATSDRTGSSQPQHF.

The chain joins TRBV7-2 to TRBJ2-7; perhaps TRBD1 as D (6 bases). This CDR3 is built from 14 residues. The germline CDR1 and CDR2 sequences are SGHTA and FQGNSA. The ends were cut back, 5 bases at V and 6 bases at J, with 17 bases in the middle. CDR3 sequence reads: CASSGDTLSFEQYF. Written as DNA, the CDR3 is TGTGCCAGCAGCGGGGACACCCTATCGTTCGAGCAGTACTTC.

The table lists this clonotype with many counts. The gene calls are TRBV25-1 and TRBJ2-3; 13 bases are shared with TRBD2. The CDR3 spans 20 residues. Germline-derived CDR1 and CDR2 are MGHDK and SYGVNS. V was pared by 3 bases and J by 3 bases, with 15 bases of the junction left unmatched. CDR3: CASSDYRTGRTSGSTDTQYF. CDR3 bases: TGTGCCAGCAGTGACTACCGGACAGGGCGGACTAGCGGGAGTACAGATACGCAGTATTTT.